Each of the 17 T cell receptor beta chains below was sequenced from the same sample in a study of T-cell reconstitution after alpha-beta-depleted transplantation in children. Preparation of the TCRbeta library used unique molecular identifiers. TCRdb reprocessed the PCR reads with MiXCR, giving one entry per CDR3 protein. The sample has hundreds of thousands of distinct CDR3 sequences; more than 20% are singletons. The input for sequencing was PBMCs, mostly from graft donor cells, taken 360 days after TCRalphabeta/CD19-depleted stem cell transplant. These receptors came from a female patient between 2 and 15 years old who had a stem cell transplant for congenital amegakaryocytic thrombocytopenia, so the T cells may come from the graft donor.

This chain connects TRBV10-2 to TRBJ2-1; 12 nucleotides align to TRBD2. The CDR3 runs to 16 residues. The V segment lost 0 bases and the J segment 8 bases; nucleotides outside the gene matches: 5. Germline CDR1 reads WSHSY; CDR2 reads SAAADI. The DNA for the CDR3 is TGCGCCAGCAGTGAGTCTTTAGGACTAGCGGGATATGAGCAGTTCTTC. Its translation: CASSESLGLAGYEQFF.

The chain couples TRBV20-1 to TRBJ2-7; 11 bases match TRBD2. Germline CDR1 and CDR2: DFQATT and SNEGSKA (reference sequence). Unmatched junction bases numbered 11, after V lost 3 bases and J lost 7 bases. This CDR3 region has 15 residues. DNA of the CDR3: TGCAGTGCTAGCGTGACTAGCGGGACCCCCGGGGAGCAGTACTTC. Its protein product is CSASVTSGTPGEQYF.

This chain uses TRBV29-1 with TRBJ1-1, with 7 positions matching TRBD1. CDR1 is SQVTM and CDR2 is ANQGSEA in the germline V gene. V trimming: 0 bases; J trimming: 4 bases; junction bases outside the gene matches: 8. This CDR3 region has 15 residues. Here the CDR3 reads CSVEDNQGGGTEAFF. Here the CDR3 DNA reads TGCAGCGTTGAAGATAATCAGGGGGGCGGCACTGAAGCTTTCTTT. Variable domain in full (rest from reference TRBV29-1 and TRBJ1-1): SAVISQKPSRDICQRGTSLTIQCQVDSQVTMMFWYRQQPGQSLTLIATANQGSEATYESGFVIDKFPISRPNLTFSTLTVSNMSPEDSSIYLCSVEDNQGGGTEAFFGQGTRLTVV.

Only one count was recorded for this clonotype. The V gene is TRBV7-8, the J gene TRBJ2-7; D may be TRBD1 (5 bases). Trimming stripped 11 bases from V and 5 bases from J, with 13 bases between. There are 11 residues in the CDR3. Germline assignment: CDR1 SGHVS and CDR2 FQNEAQ. The CDR3 DNA reads TGTGCCCCCGGGCAGGGCGACGAGCAGTACTTC. Protein: CAPGQGDEQYF.

The chain recombines TRBV5-1 with TRBJ2-1; D gene unclear. Trimming cost V 1 base and J 2 bases, with 10 bases left between them. The CDR3 contains 15 residues. In germline, CDR1 is SGHRS, CDR2 YFSETQ. Here the CDR3 reads CASSLSQVTYNEQFF. The CDR3 coding sequence is TGCGCCAGCAGCTTGTCCCAGGTGACCTACAATGAGCAGTTCTTC.

Regarding this clonotype: A read error may be the cause here, since a much bigger clone is one base away. The chain links TRBV29-1 to TRBJ2-1; the match to TRBD2 covers 7 bases. In germline, CDR1 is SQVTM, CDR2 ANQGSEA. The CDR3 is made up of 14 amino acids. This CDR3 reads CIAEPSGAYNEQFF. The CDR3 region has the DNA TGCATCGCCGAACCTAGCGGTGCCTACAATGAGCAGTTCTTC.

The CDR3 loop reads CASSEGQGTDTQYF. The CDR3, as DNA: TGCGCCAGCAGCGAAGGACAGGGAACAGATACGCAGTATTTT. The gene calls are TRBV5-1 and TRBJ2-3; 8 bases map to TRBD1. Trimming removed 4 bases from V and 3 bases from J; junction bases left unmatched: 4. The CDR3 length is 14 residues. Germline CDR1 SGHRS, CDR2 YFSETQ.

V and J are TRBV6-6 and TRBJ2-7; 12 bases fit TRBD2. With 9 bases clipped from V and 4 bases from J, the junction kept 4 bases outside the gene matches. This CDR3 has 13 amino acids. Germline CDR1 and CDR2: MNHNY and SVGAGI (reference sequence). CDR3 protein: CASLAGGPYEQYF. Written as DNA, the CDR3 is TGTGCCAGTCTAGCGGGAGGGCCTTACGAGCAGTACTTC.

J is TRBJ2-5 and V is TRBV20-1; the D gene is possibly TRBD2 (5 bases). CDR1 and CDR2 from the germline V gene are DFQATT and SNEGSKA (reference sequence). The germline V and J ends were trimmed by 3 bases and 4 bases, with 18 bases remaining between them. CDR3 length equals 15 residues. The CDR3 protein is CSARATDSLGETQYF. The CDR3 DNA is TGCAGTGCTAGGGCCACGGACTCCTTAGGAGAGACCCAGTACTTC.

This sequence joins TRBV12-3 or TRBV12-4 and TRBJ2-1; 12 bases match TRBD2. The CDR3 sequence is 17 residues long. J gave up 2 bases and V 5 bases, and 7 bases lay outside the gene matches. CDR3 loop: CASSLTSGSDPYNEQFF. CDR3 sequence (DNA): TGTGCCAGCAGTCTGACTAGCGGGAGTGATCCCTACAATGAGCAGTTCTTC.

The V and J genes are TRBV20-1 and TRBJ2-6; D is possibly TRBD2 (5 bases). The CDR3 loop spans 18 amino acids. Germline V gene lookup returns CDR1 DFQATT and CDR2 SNEGSKA (reference sequence). The V end was cut by 3 bases, the J end by 3 bases, with 21 bases between. In DNA form, the CDR3 reads TGCAGTGCTAGGGCGGCCCGGGGTAAGGTGTTTGGGGCCAACGTCCTGACTTTC. Its translation: CSARAARGKVFGANVLTF.

V and J are TRBV20-1 and TRBJ2-1, with 10 bases matching TRBD2. The CDR3 totals 15 residues. The germline V gene encodes CDR1 DFQATT and CDR2 SNEGSKA (reference sequence). J lost 4 bases, V lost 3 bases, and 6 bases had no gene match. CDR3 DNA: TGCAGTGCTAGGGGAGGACTAGCGGAATACAATGAGCAGTTCTTC. This codes for CSARGGLAEYNEQFF.

The genes are TRBV29-1 and TRBJ2-1; D is perhaps TRBD2 (5 bases). The ends were cut back, 4 bases at V and 5 bases at J, with 9 bases in the middle. Germline V gene lookup returns CDR1 SQVTM and CDR2 ANQGSEA. The CDR3 runs 12 residues. In DNA, the CDR3 is TGCAGCGTTGGGAGAGGGAACAATGAGCAGTTCTTC. This sequence encodes CSVGRGNNEQFF.

This clonotype was detected a few times. The chain uses TRBV10-3 and TRBJ2-7; D remains unclear. Germline V gives CDR1 ENHRY, CDR2 SYGVKD. The CDR3 runs to 14 residues. Trimming took 3 bases from V and 4 from J, leaving 13 bases between them. CDR3 protein: CAISETQTDYEQYF. CDR3 DNA sequence: TGTGCCATCAGTGAAACCCAAACAGATTACGAGCAGTACTTC.

This clonotype was recorded at least ten times. V usage is TRBV6-2 or TRBV6-3 and J usage is TRBJ2-1; the match to TRBD2 covers 15 bases. The CDR3 is 18 residues long. V lost 5 bases, J lost 3 bases, and 8 bases stayed unmatched. Germline lookup yields CDR1 MNHEY and CDR2 SVGEGT. CDR3 DNA sequence: TGTGCCAGCAGTGCCGCCCGGACTAGCGGGAGGGTCTACAATGAGCAGTTCTTC. Protein product: CASSAARTSGRVYNEQFF.

As DNA, the CDR3 is TGTGCCAGCAGCCCCAACCCTAGCGGACAATCCTACAATGAGCAGTTCTTC. Translation gives CASSPNPSGQSYNEQFF. The chain links TRBV4-2 to TRBJ2-1; 7 bases agree with TRBD2. V shed 4 bases, J shed 1 base, and the junction held 10 bases outside the gene matches. The germline gives CDR1 LGHNA, CDR2 YNFKEQ. CDR3 length: 17 amino acids.

This clonotype appeared many times. V usage is TRBV20-1 and J usage is TRBJ2-1; 10 nucleotides align to TRBD2. Trimming removed 3 bases from V and 5 bases from J; junction bases left unmatched: 4. This CDR3 has 14 residues. The germline CDR1 and CDR2 sequences are DFQATT and SNEGSKA (reference sequence). The CDR3 DNA is TGCAGTGCTAGCACGAGCGGGGGGGACAATGAGCAGTTCTTC. This translates into CSASTSGGDNEQFF.